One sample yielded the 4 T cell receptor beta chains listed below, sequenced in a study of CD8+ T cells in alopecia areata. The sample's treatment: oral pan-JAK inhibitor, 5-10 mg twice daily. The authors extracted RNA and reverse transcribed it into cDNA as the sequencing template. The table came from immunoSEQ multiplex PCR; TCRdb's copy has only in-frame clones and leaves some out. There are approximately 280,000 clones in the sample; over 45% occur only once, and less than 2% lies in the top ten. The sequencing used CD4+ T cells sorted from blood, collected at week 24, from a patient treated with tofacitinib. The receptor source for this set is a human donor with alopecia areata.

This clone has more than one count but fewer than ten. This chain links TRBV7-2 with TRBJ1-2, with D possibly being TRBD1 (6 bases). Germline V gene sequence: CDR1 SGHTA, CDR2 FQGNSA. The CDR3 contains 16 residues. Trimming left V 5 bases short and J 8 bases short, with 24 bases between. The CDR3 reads CASSPGSRSSGGGYTF. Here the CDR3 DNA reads TGTGCCAGCAGCCCAGGATCCCGATCCAGCGGGGGCGGCTACACCTTC.

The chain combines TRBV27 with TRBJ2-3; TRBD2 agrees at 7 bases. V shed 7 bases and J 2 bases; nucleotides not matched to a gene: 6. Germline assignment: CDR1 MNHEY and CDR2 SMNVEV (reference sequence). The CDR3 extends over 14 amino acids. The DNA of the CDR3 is TGTGCCAGCACCCCGGGGGGATACACAGATACGCAGTATTTT. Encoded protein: CASTPGGYTDTQYF.

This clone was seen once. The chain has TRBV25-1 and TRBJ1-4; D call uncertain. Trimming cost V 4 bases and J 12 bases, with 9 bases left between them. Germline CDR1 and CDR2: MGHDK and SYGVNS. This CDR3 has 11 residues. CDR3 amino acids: CASSGQVELFF. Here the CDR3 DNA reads TGTGCCAGCAGTGGTCAGGTAGAACTGTTTTTT. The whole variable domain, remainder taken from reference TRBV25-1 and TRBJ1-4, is EADIYQTPRYLVIGTGKKITLECSQTMGHDKMYWYQQDPGMELHLIHYSYGVNSTEKGDLSSESTVSRIRTEHFPLTLESARPSHTSQYLCASSGQVELFFGSGTQLSVL.

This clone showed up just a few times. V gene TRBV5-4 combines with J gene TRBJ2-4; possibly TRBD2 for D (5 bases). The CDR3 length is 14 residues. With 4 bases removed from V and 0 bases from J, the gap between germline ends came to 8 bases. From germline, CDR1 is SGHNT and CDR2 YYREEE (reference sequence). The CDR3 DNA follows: TGTGCCAGCAGCGTCGGAGGAGCCAAAAACATTCAGTACTTC. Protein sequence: CASSVGGAKNIQYF. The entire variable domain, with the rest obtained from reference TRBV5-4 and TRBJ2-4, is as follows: ETGVTQSPTHLIKTRGQQVTLRCSSQSGHNTVSWYQQALGQGPQFIFQYYREEENGRGNFPPRFSGLQFPNYSSELNVNALELDDSALYLCASSVGGAKNIQYFGAGTRLSVL.